The TCR beta chain under discussion was sequenced for a study of neurological immune-mediated disorders. Using its own MiXCR run on the 5' RACE reads, TCRdb lists one record per CDR3 protein. The sample contains 65,000 to 85,000 distinct CDR3 sequences, approximately 3.3% of which appear only once. Per the germline V gene, CDR1 is MNHEY and CDR2 is SMNVEV (reference sequence). The V end lost 5 bases, the J end lost 4 bases, and 9 bases lay between the germline ends. The CDR3 spans 13 residues. This clonotype was picked up many times. Sequenced input: PBMCs. This sequence joins TRBV27 and TRBJ1-3; TRBD1 might be the D (5 bases). This TCR came from a woman in her forties or fifties with multiple sclerosis. This CDR3 reads CASSLGGGNTIYF. Here the CDR3 DNA reads TGTGCCAGCAGTCTGGGGGGGGGAAACACCATATATTTT.